These T cell receptor beta chains were read from a single sample in a study of blood T cell repertoires in COVID-19. Here immunoSEQ multiplex PCR was the method, and the copy in TCRdb shows in-frame clones only, minus some. The data contain some 190,000 clones, roughly 79% of them singletons. Sequenced sample: peripheral blood. All receptors come from a woman aged 40 to 49 with COVID-19, enrolled during active disease. Both conserved end residues are part of each CDR3. The D gene is left open where the match is weak. The size entry is marked missing in some rows and otherwise reads once, few, many or a size class.

NA,NA,TRBV24-1,TRBJ2-1,TGTGCCACCAGTGATCAAACTAGCTACAATGAGCAGTTCTTC,CATSDQTSYNEQFF
NA,once,TRBV27,TRBJ1-2,TGTGCCAGCAGTCGATGGACAGATGGGAATGGCTACACCTTC,CASSRWTDGNGYTF
NA,NA,TRBV20-1,TRBJ2-7,TGCAGTGCTAGGAACAGGTACGAGCAGTACTTC,CSARNRYEQYF
NA,NA,TRBV2,TRBJ1-1,TGTGCCAGCACCCTACAGGGACACGGACGTGGGAACACTGAAGCTTTCTTT,CASTLQGHGRGNTEAFF
NA,once,TRBV6-5,TRBJ1-4,TGTGCCAGCAGTCCTCGAGGAAAACTGTTTTTT,CASSPRGKLFF
TRBD2,few,TRBV3-1/TRBV3-2,TRBJ2-7,TGTGCCAGCACCCCCGGCTGGACTAGCGGGAGGTACGAGCAGTACTTC,CASTPGWTSGRYEQYF
NA,NA,TRBV18,TRBJ1-1,TGTGCCAGCTCACCACCCGTGCCAAGCCCCACTGAAGCTTTCTTT,CASSPPVPSPTEAFF
TRBD2,NA,TRBV6-2/TRBV6-3,TRBJ2-5,TGTGCCAGCAGTTACGGTGGTTCCCGGACTAGCGGAGAGACCCAGTACTTC,CASSYGGSRTSGETQYF
TRBD2,NA,TRBV9,TRBJ2-1,TGTGCCAGCAGCGCCGGGGCGGGAGGCACCTACAATGAGCAGTTCTTC,CASSAGAGGTYNEQFF
NA,once,TRBV19,TRBJ2-7,TGTGCCAGTAGTTTCGGGGAGACCTACGAGCAGTACTTC,CASSFGETYEQYF
NA,once,TRBV29-1,TRBJ1-1,TGCAGCGTTGCAGCGCGGGGGAACACTGAAGCTTTCTTT,CSVAARGNTEAFF
NA,NA,TRBV7-9,TRBJ1-4,TGTGCCAGCAGGTACCAGGGAGGGGATGAAAAACTGTTTTTT,CASRYQGGDEKLFF
TRBD1,few,TRBV7-8,TRBJ1-6,TGTGCCAGCAGCTCCGACAGGGGAGCCGGTTCACCCCTCCACTTT,CASSSDRGAGSPLHF
TRBD1,few,TRBV7-3,TRBJ2-3,TGTGCCAGCAGCTTAGAAGAAAGGGGGCTCACAGATACGCAGTATTTT,CASSLEERGLTDTQYF
TRBD2,NA,TRBV19,TRBJ2-3,TGTGCCAGCGAATTAGCGGGAGTAACAGATACGCAGTATTTT,CASELAGVTDTQYF
NA,NA,TRBV18,TRBJ2-1,TGTGCCAGCTCACCACGACAGGCGGAGAATGAGCAGTTCTTC,CASSPRQAENEQFF
NA,NA,TRBV9,TRBJ1-1,TGTGCCAGCAGCGGGCGGGACGGCGGCACTGAAGCTTTCTTT,CASSGRDGGTEAFF
TRBD1,NA,TRBV6-5,TRBJ2-2,TGTGCCAGCACGGACAGGGGAAGGGCCGGGGAGCTGTTTTTT,CASTDRGRAGELFF
TRBD1,NA,TRBV19,TRBJ1-5,TGTGCCAGTCGTCCTCAGGGGGCGACTCAGCCCCAGCATTTT,CASRPQGATQPQHF
NA,once,TRBV19,TRBJ1-5,TGTGCCAGTAGTATAGATCGAGGCAGTTCTAGCAATCAGCCCCAGCATTTT,CASSIDRGSSSNQPQHF
NA,NA,TRBV3-1/TRBV3-2,TRBJ1-1,TGTGCCAGCAGCTCAGGGGTAGTGAACACTGAAGCTTTCTTT,CASSSGVVNTEAFF
TRBD2,few,TRBV7-2,TRBJ2-7,TGTGCCAGCAGCCCGTGGTTGGCGGGAGATGAGTTGTACTTC,CASSPWLAGDELYF
TRBD1,many,TRBV5-4,TRBJ2-7,TGTGCCAGCAGCCCGTTGACAGGGCGGGAGCAGTACTTC,CASSPLTGREQYF
NA,NA,TRBV7-2,TRBJ1-6,TGTGCCAGCAGCTTAGACAGGGTCTCCTATAATTCACCCCTCCACTTT,CASSLDRVSYNSPLHF
NA,NA,TRBV9,TRBJ1-2,TGTGCCAGCAGCGTAGATACAGGGAACTATGGCTACACCTTC,CASSVDTGNYGYTF
NA,NA,TRBV4-1,TRBJ2-3,TGCGCCAGCAGCCAAGTAGGCGCGGGCGGAGATACGCAGTATTTT,CASSQVGAGGDTQYF
NA,once,TRBV5-1,TRBJ2-5,TGCGCCAGCAGCTTGTTCACTATCTCAGAGACCCAGTACTTC,CASSLFTISETQYF
NA,NA,TRBV10-3,TRBJ2-7,TGTGCCATGGCGCAGACGAGCGGTACCTACGAGCAGTACTTC,CAMAQTSGTYEQYF
TRBD1,NA,TRBV19,TRBJ2-1,TGTGCCAGTAGTATCGACAGGGGGAATGAGCAGTTCTTC,CASSIDRGNEQFF
NA,NA,TRBV7-9,TRBJ1-2,TGTGCCAGCAGCTTAGCCCCAGGCTATGGCTACACCTTC,CASSLAPGYGYTF
TRBD1,few,TRBV3-1/TRBV3-2,TRBJ1-4,TGTGCCAGCAGCCGAGGGACAGACAGGGATTTACTGTTTTTT,CASSRGTDRDLLFF
NA,NA,TRBV5-6,TRBJ2-4,TGTGCCAGCAGCTTCGGACTAGCCAAAAACATTCAGTACTTC,CASSFGLAKNIQYF
NA,NA,TRBV30,TRBJ1-1,TGTGCCTGGACCACGGACACAGGGCGGACGAACACTGAAGCTTTCTTT,CAWTTDTGRTNTEAFF
TRBD1,NA,TRBV7-9,TRBJ2-5,TGTGCCAGCAGCTTAGCGACAGGGAAAGAGACCCAGTACTTC,CASSLATGKETQYF
NA,NA,TRBV19,TRBJ1-5,TGTGCCAGTAGTATGCAGGGAAATCAGCCCCAGCATTTT,CASSMQGNQPQHF
NA,many,TRBV7-9,TRBJ1-1,TGTGCCAGCAGCTTACAGGGTGGCACTGAAGCTTTCTTT,CASSLQGGTEAFF
TRBD2,NA,TRBV6-1,TRBJ2-5,TGTGCCAGCAGCGAGACTAGCGGGAGCGAGACCCAGTACTTC,CASSETSGSETQYF
NA,NA,TRBV7-9,TRBJ2-1,TGTGCCAGCAGCGGTAACAGGGCTATCAACAATGAGCAGTTCTTC,CASSGNRAINNEQFF
NA,once,TRBV6-5,TRBJ1-6,TGTGCCAGCAGTTACACCCTACAGGGACGCAATTCACCCCTCCACTTT,CASSYTLQGRNSPLHF
TRBD1,few,TRBV7-9,TRBJ2-3,TGTGCCAGCAGCTTCGGGACAGGAACCACAGATACGCAGTATTTT,CASSFGTGTTDTQYF
TRBD2,few,TRBV19,TRBJ2-3,TGTGCCAGTAGTACCTGGCTAGCGGACACAGATACGCAGTATTTT,CASSTWLADTDTQYF
NA,NA,TRBV11-2,TRBJ2-3,TGTGCCAGCAGCCCGGAGCTTTTTGGAGATACGCAGTATTTT,CASSPELFGDTQYF
NA,NA,TRBV5-6,TRBJ2-2,TGTGCCAGCAGTAGCTTCTTCTCAAACACCGGGGAGCTGTTTTTT,CASSSFFSNTGELFF
NA,NA,TRBV15,TRBJ1-5,TGTGCCACCAGTCAGGGAAATCAGCCCCAGCATTTT,CATSQGNQPQHF
TRBD1,NA,TRBV30,TRBJ1-1,TGTGCCTGGAGCCCGGACAGGGGGCTTGAAGCTTTCTTT,CAWSPDRGLEAFF
TRBD1,NA,TRBV11-2,TRBJ1-3,TGTGCCAGCAGCTCACTTAAGGACAGGTCGTCTGATGGAAACACCATATATTTT,CASSSLKDRSSDGNTIYF
NA,NA,TRBV30,TRBJ1-5,TGTGCCTGGAGTGTGGCGGGCGGTAGCAATCAGCCCCAGCATTTT,CAWSVAGGSNQPQHF
NA,few,TRBV28,TRBJ1-4,TGTGCCAGCAGTCTTTCGGGACTTCGGGAAAAACTGTTTTTT,CASSLSGLREKLFF
TRBD1,once,TRBV6-5,TRBJ1-1,TGTGCCAGCAGACGCGACAGGGGCGGAGGAGCTTTCTTT,CASRRDRGGGAFF
TRBD2,NA,TRBV29-1,TRBJ2-2,TGCAGCGTTGAAGGACTAGCGGGAGGTACCGGGGAGCTGTTTTTT,CSVEGLAGGTGELFF
TRBD2,NA,TRBV7-8,TRBJ2-3,TGTGCCAGCAGCTCAGGTTTAGAGACTAGCGAAGGAGATACGCAGTATTTT,CASSSGLETSEGDTQYF
NA,NA,TRBV4-2,TRBJ1-1,TGTGCCAGCAGCCTCCCCCAGGGCAAAGCTTTCTTT,CASSLPQGKAFF
NA,NA,TRBV29-1,TRBJ1-1,TGCAGCGTTGATAAGGGGGGGGACACTGAAGCTTTCTTT,CSVDKGGDTEAFF
NA,NA,TRBV19,TRBJ1-2,TGTGCCAGTAGTTTGGGACATCAAGGCGAACGGGGTGGCTACACCTTC,CASSLGHQGERGGYTF
NA,NA,TRBV2,TRBJ2-6,TGTGCCAGCAGTGAATTCAGGGGCATTTCTGGGGCCAACGTCCTGACTTTC,CASSEFRGISGANVLTF
TRBD1,NA,TRBV28,TRBJ1-4,TGTGCCAGCAGTCCAACTTACGGGACAGGGGTTGAAAAACTGTTTTTT,CASSPTYGTGVEKLFF
TRBD2,NA,TRBV5-5,TRBJ2-1,TGTGCCAGCAGCCACCAACTAGCGGGAGGAGAAAATGAGCAGTTCTTC,CASSHQLAGGENEQFF
NA,NA,TRBV6-1,TRBJ1-5,TGTGCCAGCAGTGAAGGGATAACAGCCAATCAGCCCCAGCATTTT,CASSEGITANQPQHF
NA,once,TRBV6-6,TRBJ1-5,TGTGCCAGCGGGCAGGGAATAGGCAATCAGCCCCAGCATTTT,CASGQGIGNQPQHF